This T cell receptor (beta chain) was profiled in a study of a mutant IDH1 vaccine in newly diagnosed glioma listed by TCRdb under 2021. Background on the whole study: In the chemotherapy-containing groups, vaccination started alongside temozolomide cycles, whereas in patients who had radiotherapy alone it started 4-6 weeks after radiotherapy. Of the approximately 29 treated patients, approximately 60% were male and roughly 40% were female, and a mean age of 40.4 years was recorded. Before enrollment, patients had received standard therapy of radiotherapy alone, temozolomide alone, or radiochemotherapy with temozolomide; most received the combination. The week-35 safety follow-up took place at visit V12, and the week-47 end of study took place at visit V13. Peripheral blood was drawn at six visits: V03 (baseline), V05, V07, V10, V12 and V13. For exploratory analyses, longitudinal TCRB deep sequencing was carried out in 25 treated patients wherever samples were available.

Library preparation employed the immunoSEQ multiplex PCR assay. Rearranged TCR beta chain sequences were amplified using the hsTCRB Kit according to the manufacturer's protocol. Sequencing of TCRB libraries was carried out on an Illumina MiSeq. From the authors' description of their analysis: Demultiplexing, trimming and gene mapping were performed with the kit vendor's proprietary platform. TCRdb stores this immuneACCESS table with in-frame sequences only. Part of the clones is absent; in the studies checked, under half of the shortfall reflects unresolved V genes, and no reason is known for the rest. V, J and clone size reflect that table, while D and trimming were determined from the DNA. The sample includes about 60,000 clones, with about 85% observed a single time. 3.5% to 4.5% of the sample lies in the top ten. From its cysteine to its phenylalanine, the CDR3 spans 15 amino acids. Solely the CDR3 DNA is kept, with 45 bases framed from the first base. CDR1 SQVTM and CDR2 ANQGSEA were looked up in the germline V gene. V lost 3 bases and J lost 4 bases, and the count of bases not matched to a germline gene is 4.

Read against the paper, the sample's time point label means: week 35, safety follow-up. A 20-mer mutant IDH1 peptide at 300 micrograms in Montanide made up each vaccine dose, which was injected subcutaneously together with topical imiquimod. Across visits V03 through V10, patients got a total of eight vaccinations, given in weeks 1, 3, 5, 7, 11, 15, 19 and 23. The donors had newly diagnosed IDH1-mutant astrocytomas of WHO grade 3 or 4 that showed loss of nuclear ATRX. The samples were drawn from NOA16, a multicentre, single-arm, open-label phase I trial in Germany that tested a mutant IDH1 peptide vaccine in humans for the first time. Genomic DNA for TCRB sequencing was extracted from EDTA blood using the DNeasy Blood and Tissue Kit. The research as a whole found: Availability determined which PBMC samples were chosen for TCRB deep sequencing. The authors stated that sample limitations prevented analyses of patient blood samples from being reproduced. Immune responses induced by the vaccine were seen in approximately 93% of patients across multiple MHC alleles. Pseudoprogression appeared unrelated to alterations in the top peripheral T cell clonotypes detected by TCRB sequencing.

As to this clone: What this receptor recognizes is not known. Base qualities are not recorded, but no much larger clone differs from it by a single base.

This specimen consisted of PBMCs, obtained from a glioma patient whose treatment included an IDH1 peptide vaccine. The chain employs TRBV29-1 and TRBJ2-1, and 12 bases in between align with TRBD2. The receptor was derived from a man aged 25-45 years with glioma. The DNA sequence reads TGCAGCGTTGACCTAGCGGGGGGGCAATACAATGAGCAGTTCTTC. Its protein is CSVDLAGGQYNEQFF.